This TCR beta chain was recovered during a study of blood T cell repertoires in COVID-19 (dated by TCRdb to between 2020 and 2021). About the study as a whole: Samples covering the acute and convalescent phases of COVID-19 were provided by collaborators in the United States, Italy and Spain. The material from the prospective study consisted of cDNA or gDNA derived from T cells, B-cell-depleted T cells, or PBMCs. Subjects who had been exposed to COVID-19, were actively infected with it, or had recovered from it provided the deeply sampled blood TCRbeta repertoires that made up the dataset. A freely available public database, intended as a resource for researchers studying the immune response to SARS-CoV-2, is where the repertoires were released. The samples were drawn from two sources: the first 160 participants of the ongoing ImmuneRACE study, and 1,254 subjects contributed by 6 global collaborators. Sample metadata almost always included a de-identified subject ID, COVID-19 status, age in years and sex. Where available, HLA class I and class II types were obtained from metadata supplied by the sample provider rather than from assay-based typing. The paper as a whole reports these results and caveats: Clinical and demographic metadata were provided uncurated, with the amount varying by source and participant.

The CDR3 holds 10 amino acids from the cysteine to the tryptophan. Only CDR3 DNA remains: 30 bases, in frame from the first base. From the germline V gene, CDR1 is SGHVS and CDR2 is FQNEAQ. As regards this clone: The antigen it recognizes is unknown. The junction differs from germline at one of its ends, possibly a read error.

Participants in the prospective study were aged roughly 18 to 95 years, lived in over 20 United States geographic areas, and enrolled through a virtual design. In the prospective study, cohorts were assigned on the basis of participant-reported clinical history obtained from a screening survey and a study questionnaire. In the prospective study, mobile phlebotomists collected whole blood, serum and a nasopharyngeal or oropharyngeal swab from each participant. Over a roughly 2-month period, participants in the prospective study had the option of providing additional blood draws and questionnaires. Before DNA extraction, prospective study blood samples were shipped either frozen or at room temperature. The immunoSEQ Assay, a bias-controlled multiplex PCR, was used to amplify TCRbeta CDR3 regions from genomic DNA. Processing in the source paper ran as follows. Nucleated cell counts per sample were estimated from amplification of reference gene primers within the assay. Sequence reads were collapsed and filtered to measure the absolute abundance of every unique TCRbeta CDR3 rearrangement. Productive Simpson clonality was computed per sample as the square root of Simpson's diversity index over productive rearrangements. Not all clones reach the TCRdb copy of this immuneACCESS table, which keeps in-frame sequences only. Checked studies attribute under half of the gap to unresolved V genes and leave the rest unexplained. V and J calls and clone size are given by that table; D and trimming were obtained from the DNA. Recorded for this sample are hundreds of thousands of clones; approximately 86% of them occurred a single time. The top ten hold around 2.6% of the sample.

Sequenced sample: PBMCs or T cells enriched from blood (not recorded which). The receptor comes from a woman between 25 and 40 years old with acute COVID-19. The chain is assembled from TRBV7-8 and TRBJ1-2; no D gene can be assigned with confidence. The CDR3 region: CASSLGHRVW. The nucleotide sequence is given as TGTGCCAGCAGCTTAGGGCACAGAGTCTGG. The CDR3 plus the reference TRBV7-8 and TRBJ1-2 genes for the other parts give the full variable domain: GAGVSQSPRYKVAKRGQDVALRCDPISGHVSLFWYQQALGQGPEFLTYFQNEAQLDKSGLPSDRFFAERPEGSVSTLKIQRTQQEDSAVYLCASSLGHRVWGSGTRLTVV.